Following are 26 T cell receptor beta chains from one sample sequenced in a study of T cells in Graves' hyperthyroidism and ophthalmopathy. Researchers amplified the TCR beta CDR3 regions from RNA transcripts. Carried out on the TCR CDR3, a first-round RT-PCR used the HTBI primer set. From the multiplex PCR reads, TCRdb called clonotypes with MiXCR, one entry per CDR3 protein. The repertoire holds approximately 530,000 distinct CDR3 sequences, with 20% as singletons. Sequencing used blood. The receptors were gathered from a man in his forties with Graves' ophthalmopathy.

The gene calls are TRBV27 and TRBJ2-5; 9 positions match TRBD2. Germline V gene lookup returns CDR1 MNHEY and CDR2 SMNVEV (reference sequence). The V segment lost 6 bases and the J segment 2 bases; nucleotides outside the gene matches: 10. This CDR3 comprises 16 residues. The CDR3 sequence: CASSPGTSLLQETQYF. CDR3 bases: TGTGCCAGCAGCCCCGGGACTAGCCTACTGCAAGAGACCCAGTACTTC.

This clonotype was seen repeatedly, ten times or more. The CDR3 sequence is CASSLVVMGPRNTEAFF. CDR3 nucleotide sequence: TGTGCCAGCAGTTTGGTTGTGATGGGACCGCGGAACACTGAAGCTTTCTTT. The chain is built from TRBV12-3 or TRBV12-4 and TRBJ1-1; D perhaps matches TRBD1 (5 bases). Trimming cost V 3 bases and J 1 base, with 18 bases left between them. The CDR3 has 17 residues.

There are a few counts of this clonotype. CDR3 sequence reads: CASSLGRYRGNTGELFF. CDR3 sequence (DNA): TGTGCCAGCAGCTTGGGGAGGTACAGGGGCAACACCGGGGAGCTGTTTTTT. This chain links TRBV7-8 with TRBJ2-2; a possible D gene is TRBD1 (7 bases). The CDR3 is 17 amino acids. CDR1 is SGHVS and CDR2 is FQNEAQ in the germline V gene. Trimming stripped 3 bases from V and 2 bases from J, with 16 bases between.

This clonotype was recorded at least ten times. J is TRBJ2-3 and V is TRBV6-1, with D perhaps matching TRBD1 or TRBD2 (5 bases each). The CDR3 is 16 residues long. Germline assignment: CDR1 MNHNS and CDR2 SASEGT. V gave up 3 bases and J gave up 2 bases, with 15 bases separating them. The CDR3 DNA reads TGTGCCAGCAGTGACAGGGTGGAGGATATCACAGATACGCAGTATTTT. It is translated as CASSDRVEDITDTQYF.

This clonotype was seen at least ten times. V usage is TRBV7-8 and J usage is TRBJ2-7; 8 nucleotides agree with TRBD2. J was trimmed by 0 bases and V by 5 bases; bases with no gene match: 6. The CDR3 has 15 amino acids. Germline values: CDR1 SGHVS, CDR2 FQNEAQ. The chain's CDR3 is CASSDSGVSSYEQYF. The CDR3 nucleotides read TGTGCCAGCAGCGATAGCGGGGTTAGCTCCTACGAGCAGTACTTC.

This clonotype was counted between two and nine times. The chain carries TRBV7-9 and TRBJ1-4; TRBD1 might be the D (6 bases). V lost 5 bases to trimming and J lost 4 bases, with 14 bases between them. The CDR3 runs to 15 residues. Germline V gene lookup returns CDR1 SEHNR and CDR2 FQNEAQ (reference sequence). CDR3 DNA sequence: TGTGCCAGCAGCAGCGGACAGTCCTTTAATGAAAAACTGTTTTTT. Translation gives CASSSGQSFNEKLFF.

On this clonotype itself: This may be a read error, as it is one base from a much larger clone. V is TRBV6-5 and J is TRBJ2-1; D is unresolved. CDR3 length equals 14 residues. Germline V gene sequence: CDR1 MNHEY, CDR2 SVGAGI. Deletions cut 2 bases from V and 4 bases from J, with 9 bases between. In DNA form, the CDR3 reads TGTGCCAGCAGTTACCTAACGGGTTACAATGAGCAGTTCTTC. Protein: CASSYLTGYNEQFF.

This clonotype was observed a few times. The chain is built from TRBV20-1 and TRBJ2-1; no clear D. V shed 0 bases and J shed 4 bases, with 16 bases lying between them. The germline gives CDR1 DFQATT, CDR2 SNEGSKA (reference sequence). This CDR3 is built from 16 residues. This CDR3 is CSARDPDTPKYNEQFF. In DNA form, the CDR3 reads TGCAGTGCTAGAGATCCCGACACTCCGAAATACAATGAGCAGTTCTTC.

This chain links TRBV2 with TRBJ1-5; D gene ambiguous. The CDR3 contains 17 residues. Per germline, CDR1 SNHLY and CDR2 FYNNEI. The V end was cut by 0 bases, the J end by 3 bases, with 15 bases between. This CDR3 reads CASSEALLALHNQPQHF. The CDR3, as DNA: TGTGCCAGCAGTGAAGCGCTTCTGGCCTTACACAATCAGCCCCAGCATTTT.

The genes are TRBV11-3 and TRBJ2-1; 10 bases line up with TRBD2. V trimming: 1 base; J trimming: 8 bases; junction bases outside the gene matches: 11. The CDR3 is 17 amino acids. The germline CDR1 and CDR2 sequences are SGHNT and YENEEA. The CDR3 DNA reads TGTGCCAGCAGCTTAGGCCCTACTAGCGGGGAATTTGATGAGCAGTTCTTC. This translates into CASSLGPTSGEFDEQFF. The variable domain in full, completed from reference TRBV11-3 and TRBJ2-1, reads EAGVVQSPRYKIIEKKQPVAFWCNPISGHNTLYWYLQNLGQGPELLIRYENEEAVDDSQLPKDRFSAERLKGVDSTLKIQPAELGDSAVYLCASSLGPTSGEFDEQFFGPGTRLTVL.

The table lists this clonotype with many counts. The rearrangement uses TRBV30 and TRBJ1-2; D possibly corresponds to TRBD1 (5 bases). Trimming shortened V by 1 base and J by 2 bases, and 11 bases separated the two germline ends. CDR1 and CDR2 (germline): GTSNPN, SVGIG (reference sequence). CDR3 length: 14 residues. The CDR3 nucleotides are TGTGCCTGGAGTGCAAGGGGCCCGAACTATGGCTACACCTTC. Translated, it gives CAWSARGPNYGYTF.

This clonotype came up a few times. The genes are TRBV7-9 and TRBJ2-2, with 10 nucleotides matching TRBD2. This CDR3 spans 17 amino acids. Germline CDR1 reads SEHNR; CDR2 reads FQNEAQ (reference sequence). V was clipped by 2 bases and J by 0 bases; unmatched bases: 3. CDR3 protein: CASSLSSGGPNTGELFF. In DNA, the CDR3 is TGTGCCAGCAGCTTATCTAGCGGGGGCCCGAACACCGGGGAGCTGTTTTTT.

Regarding this clonotype: One junction end does not reproduce the germline sequence, and a read error may be involved. The CDR3, as DNA: TGTGCCAGCAGCGAAGGGGGCTCCTACGAGCAGTACTTC. Translation gives CASSEGGSYEQYF. V gene TRBV6-1 combines with J gene TRBJ2-7, with TRBD1 as a possible D gene (6 bases). The germline V gene encodes CDR1 MNHNS and CDR2 SASEGT. This CDR3 spans 13 amino acids.

In its sample, this clonotype was seen a few times. The rearrangement uses TRBV6-1 and TRBJ2-1; D may be TRBD1 or TRBD2 (5 bases each). There are 12 residues in the CDR3. The V gene's germline CDR1 is MNHNS and CDR2 SASEGT. Trimming shortened V by 5 bases and J by 10 bases, and 12 bases separated the two germline ends. Here the CDR3 DNA reads TGTGCCAGCAGTAAGAACCGGGACGAGCAGTTCTTC. It specifies CASSKNRDEQFF.

The chain combines TRBV30 with TRBJ2-7; 9 bases are a match to TRBD1. From germline, CDR1 is GTSNPN and CDR2 SVGIG (reference sequence). CDR3 length: 14 amino acids. The V segment lost 3 bases and the J segment 1 base; nucleotides outside the gene matches: 4. In DNA form, the CDR3 reads TGTGCCTGGAGGAAGGGACAGGGATCCTACGAGCAGTACTTC. This gives the protein CAWRKGQGSYEQYF.

This clonotype showed up just a few times. The CDR3 is CASMWGGEAFF. The CDR3 region has the DNA TGTGCCAGCATGTGGGGAGGTGAAGCTTTCTTT. The chain joins TRBV12-3 or TRBV12-4 to TRBJ1-1, with unresolved D. V shed 7 bases and J shed 7 bases, with 10 bases lying between them. This CDR3 is built from 11 residues.

This clonotype has at least ten counts. The V gene is TRBV2, the J gene TRBJ2-1; the match to TRBD2 covers 7 bases. This CDR3 has 14 residues. Germline CDR1 and CDR2: SNHLY and FYNNEI. The ends lost 7 bases at V and 9 bases at J; junction bases unmatched: 12. CDR3 residues: CASTGTKGPGEQFF. For the CDR3, the DNA is TGTGCCAGCACCGGGACTAAAGGACCGGGTGAGCAGTTCTTC.

This clonotype was recorded a few times. The chain is built from TRBV27 and TRBJ2-1; 9 nucleotides agree with TRBD1. This CDR3 has 16 amino acids. J was trimmed by 1 base and V by 3 bases; bases with no gene match: 4. From germline, CDR1 is MNHEY and CDR2 SMNVEV (reference sequence). In DNA form, the CDR3 reads TGTGCCAGCAGTTTCCCCGGACAGGGGTCCTACAATGAGCAGTTCTTC. It yields the protein CASSFPGQGSYNEQFF.

This clonotype was seen at least ten times. The chain employs TRBV6-1 and TRBJ1-5; D possibly corresponds to TRBD1 (6 bases). V lost 6 bases and J 6 bases, leaving 15 bases between the germline ends. Germline V gene data show CDR1 as MNHNS and CDR2 as SASEGT. The CDR3 length is 14 residues. In DNA, the CDR3 is TGTGCCAGCAGCCCCGGAGGGGGAGGTCAGCCCCAGCATTTT. This translates into CASSPGGGGQPQHF.

This clonotype has ten or more counts. The gene calls are TRBV2 and TRBJ2-3; a possible D gene is TRBD1 (5 bases). The V end lost 8 bases, the J end lost 2 bases, and 20 bases lay between the germline ends. The CDR3 is 16 residues long. Germline-derived CDR1 and CDR2 are SNHLY and FYNNEI. In DNA, the CDR3 is TGTGCCAGCGGCCCGGACATATTGAGGACCACAGATACGCAGTATTTT. The encoded protein is CASGPDILRTTDTQYF.

The sample holds a few counts of this clonotype. The chain combines TRBV19 with TRBJ2-3; TRBD1 matches at 7 bases. Trimming cost V 10 bases and J 4 bases; bases outside gene matches: 8. This CDR3 contains 13 residues. Germline V gene lookup returns CDR1 LNHDA and CDR2 SQIVND (reference sequence). DNA for the CDR3: TGTGCCACACAGCAGACAGGGCCAGATACGCAGTATTTT. As protein: CATQQTGPDTQYF.

This clonotype appeared a few times. V usage is TRBV27 and J usage is TRBJ2-1, with 10 bases identical to TRBD2. The CDR3 has 15 amino acids. The V gene's germline CDR1 is MNHEY and CDR2 SMNVEV (reference sequence). The junction had 7 bases not matched to a gene; V was cut back by 4 bases and J by 7 bases. This chain's CDR3 is CASSSSGGSGNEQFF. The CDR3 nucleotides read TGTGCCAGCAGTTCTAGCGGGGGATCCGGGAATGAGCAGTTCTTC.

This clonotype has only a few counts. The V call is TRBV2, the J call TRBJ2-3; 9 nucleotides align to TRBD2. The trim removed 6 bases at V and 2 bases at J, leaving 3 bases unmatched. The CDR3 consists of 14 residues. Looked up from germline, CDR1 is SNHLY and CDR2 is FYNNEI. CDR3 nucleotide sequence: TGTGCCAGCAGAGAGCGGGGGGCCACAGATACGCAGTATTTT. The encoded protein is CASRERGATDTQYF.

In its sample, this clonotype was seen a few times. The chain uses TRBV10-3 and TRBJ1-3; perhaps TRBD1 as D (5 bases). With 6 bases removed from V and 0 bases from J, the gap between germline ends came to 12 bases. CDR3 length: 15 residues. Germline V gene sequence: CDR1 ENHRY, CDR2 SYGVKD. The DNA for the CDR3 is TGTGCCATCAGCATACAGGATGACTCTGGAAACACCATATATTTT. It specifies CAISIQDDSGNTIYF.

This clonotype was observed a few times. The gene calls are TRBV24-1 and TRBJ2-1; no clear D gene. The germline V and J ends were trimmed by 7 bases and 0 bases, with 9 bases remaining between them. This CDR3 is built from 14 residues. Per the germline V gene, CDR1 is KGHDR and CDR2 is SFDVKD. The CDR3 bases are TGTGCCACCAGGAGCAGGTCCTCCTACAATGAGCAGTTCTTC. It specifies CATRSRSSYNEQFF.

In this sample, this clonotype turned up many times. J is TRBJ2-1 and V is TRBV11-2, with D hard to call. Germline CDR1 SGHAT, CDR2 FQNNGV. The CDR3 has 15 residues. V was trimmed by 5 bases and J by 9 bases, leaving 20 bases between them. CDR3 in amino acids: CASSHPGGLTTEQFF. The CDR3 region has the DNA TGTGCCAGCAGCCACCCCGGTGGTCTAACGACTGAGCAGTTCTTC.